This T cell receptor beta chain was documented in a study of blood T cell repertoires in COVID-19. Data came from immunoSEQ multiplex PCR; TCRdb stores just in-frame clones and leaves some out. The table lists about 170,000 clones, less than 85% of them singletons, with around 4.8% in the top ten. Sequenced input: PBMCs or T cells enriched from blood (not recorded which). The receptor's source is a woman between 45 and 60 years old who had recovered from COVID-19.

CDR3 sequence: CASSFGRGPNTEAFF. DNA of the CDR3: TGTGCCAGCAGCTTTGGTAGAGGGCCGAACACTGAAGCTTTCTTT. The J gene is TRBJ1-1, the V gene TRBV11-3; D is ambiguous. V shed 3 bases and J shed 1 base, with 12 bases lying between them. From germline, CDR1 is SGHNT and CDR2 YENEEA. CDR3 size: 15 residues. The complete variable domain, with remaining parts taken from reference TRBV11-3 and TRBJ1-1, reads EAGVVQSPRYKIIEKKQPVAFWCNPISGHNTLYWYLQNLGQGPELLIRYENEEAVDDSQLPKDRFSAERLKGVDSTLKIQPAELGDSAVYLCASSFGRGPNTEAFFGQGTRLTVV.